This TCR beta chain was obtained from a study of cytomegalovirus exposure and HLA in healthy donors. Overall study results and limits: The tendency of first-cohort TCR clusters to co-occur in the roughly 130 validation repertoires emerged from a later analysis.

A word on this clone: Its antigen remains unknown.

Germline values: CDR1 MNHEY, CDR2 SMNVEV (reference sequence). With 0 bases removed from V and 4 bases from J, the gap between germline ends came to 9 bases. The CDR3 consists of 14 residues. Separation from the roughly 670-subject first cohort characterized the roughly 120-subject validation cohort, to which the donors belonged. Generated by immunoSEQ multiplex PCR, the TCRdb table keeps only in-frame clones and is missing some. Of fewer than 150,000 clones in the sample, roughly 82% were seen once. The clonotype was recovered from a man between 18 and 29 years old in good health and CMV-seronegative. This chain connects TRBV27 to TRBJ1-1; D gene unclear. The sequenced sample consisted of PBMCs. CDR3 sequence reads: CASSLSWGGTEAFF. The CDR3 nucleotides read TGTGCCAGCAGTTTATCTTGGGGAGGCACTGAAGCTTTCTTT.